Listed here are 27 T cell receptor beta chains from one sample, sequenced in a study of blood T cell repertoires in COVID-19. Measured with immunoSEQ multiplex PCR; TCRdb has only the in-frame clones, and not every one. The sample holds tens of thousands of clones; just over 85% are singletons and the top ten take over 20%. The sample comprised peripheral blood. The receptors originated from a woman aged 80 or over in a cohort sampled during active or convalescent COVID-19.

About this clone: One end of the junction varies from germline; a read error may be responsible. The chain employs TRBV9 and TRBJ1-5; no definite D call. This CDR3 is built from 8 residues. In germline, CDR1 is SGDLS, CDR2 YYNGEE. CDR3 DNA: TGTGCCAGCAGCCTCCCCCGTTTT. Protein: CASSLPRF.

The count of this clone is one. The chain links TRBV5-1 to TRBJ1-2; D remains unclear. The germline V and J ends were trimmed by 3 bases and 2 bases, with 14 bases remaining between them. This CDR3 is built from 15 residues. Looked up from germline, CDR1 is SGHRS and CDR2 is YFSETQ. In nucleotides, the CDR3 is TGCGCCAGCAGCTCTATCTCTACAGCAAACTATGGCTACACCTTC. It codes for CASSSISTANYGYTF.

V gene TRBV30 combines with J gene TRBJ2-2, with 7 bases identical to TRBD1. The CDR3 length is 15 residues. V trimming: 1 base; J trimming: 3 bases; junction bases outside the gene matches: 5. Germline V gives CDR1 GTSNPN, CDR2 SVGIG (reference sequence). The CDR3 loop is CAWSGQGGYTGELFF. The CDR3 region has the DNA TGTGCCTGGAGTGGACAGGGCGGGTACACCGGGGAGCTGTTTTTT.

This clone turned up a few times. J is TRBJ2-1 and V is TRBV27; TRBD2 is a possible D gene (6 bases). The CDR3 covers 13 residues. V gave up 10 bases and J gave up 7 bases, with 17 bases separating them. Germline loops: CDR1 MNHEY, CDR2 SMNVEV (reference sequence). The DNA of the CDR3 is TGTGCCACCTCACTCGGGAGTTCGAATGAGCAGTTCTTC. It encodes CATSLGSSNEQFF.

The rearrangement uses TRBV11-2 and TRBJ1-1; a weak D match, TRBD1 (5 bases). Trimming took off 6 bases at V and 4 bases at J, with 15 bases between the two ends. Looked up from germline, CDR1 is SGHAT and CDR2 is FQNNGV. This CDR3 region has 14 residues. CDR3 region: CASRAGGLGTEAFF. CDR3 bases: TGTGCCAGCAGGGCCGGGGGACTGGGCACTGAAGCTTTCTTT.

This chain uses TRBV28 with TRBJ1-5, with D unresolved. The V end lost 6 bases, the J end lost 6 bases, and 18 bases lay between the germline ends. CDR1 MDHEN and CDR2 SYDVKM come from the germline V gene. This CDR3 contains 15 residues. Here the CDR3 reads CASRTGSGGGQPQHF. The DNA of the CDR3 is TGTGCCAGCAGGACGGGATCGGGTGGCGGTCAGCCCCAGCATTTT.

The chain links TRBV24-1 to TRBJ2-4; 7 nucleotides agree with TRBD1. The CDR3 is 14 residues long. Germline loops: CDR1 KGHDR, CDR2 SFDVKD. V was clipped by 3 bases and J by 4 bases; unmatched bases: 2. The CDR3 bases are TGTGCCACCAGTGATCCGGGACAGAAAAACATTCAGTACTTC. Protein sequence: CATSDPGQKNIQYF.

The chain combines TRBV5-4 with TRBJ1-2; 7 bases are shared with TRBD1. The germline V gene encodes CDR1 SGHNT and CDR2 YYREEE (reference sequence). The CDR3 runs to 14 residues. V shed 5 bases, J shed 7 bases, and the junction held 11 bases outside the gene matches. CDR3: CASSSPGGTFGYTF. In DNA, the CDR3 is TGTGCCAGCAGTTCCCCAGGGGGTACGTTTGGCTACACCTTC.

A few counts support this clone. The chain recombines TRBV18 with TRBJ1-2; 11 positions agree with TRBD1. There are 14 residues in the CDR3. CDR1 KGHSH and CDR2 LQKENI come from the germline V gene. Germline trimming cut 0 bases from V and 8 bases from J; bases unmatched to any gene: 2. The CDR3 DNA follows: TGTGCCAGCTCACCACCGGGACAGGGGGTCGGCTACACCTTC. It is translated as CASSPPGQGVGYTF.

The gene calls are TRBV5-1 and TRBJ1-1, with TRBD1 matching 11 bases. CDR1 and CDR2 (germline): SGHRS, YFSETQ. This CDR3 is 17 amino acids long. The junction had 9 bases not matched to a gene; V was cut back by 1 base and J by 4 bases. DNA of the CDR3: TGCGCCAGCAGCTTGCTCGGACAGGGGGCCCAGAGCACTGAAGCTTTCTTT. Residues: CASSLLGQGAQSTEAFF.

The V and J genes are TRBV5-1 and TRBJ2-7; D is uncertain. V lost 2 bases, J lost 5 bases, and 11 bases lay in between. Germline lookup yields CDR1 SGHRS and CDR2 YFSETQ. This CDR3 region has 13 residues. CDR3 sequence reads: CASSFRGPDEQYF. CDR3 nucleotides: TGCGCCAGCAGCTTCAGAGGTCCCGACGAGCAGTACTTC.

CDR3 loop: CASSQDRPGGNEQFF. The CDR3 coding sequence is TGTGCCAGCAGCCAAGATCGTCCAGGGGGCAATGAGCAGTTCTTC. The genes are TRBV3-1 (or the pseudogene TRBV3-2) and TRBJ2-1; TRBD1 agrees at 7 bases. CDR3 size: 15 residues. CDR1 LGHDT and CDR2 YNNKEL come from the germline V gene (reference sequence). J lost 6 bases, V lost 0 bases, and 5 bases had no gene match.

This chain uses TRBV7-2 with TRBJ1-1; tentative D call: TRBD1 (6 bases). Germline-derived CDR1 and CDR2 are SGHTA and FQGNSA. This CDR3 contains 14 residues. The V gene lost 5 bases and the J gene lost 1 base, with 11 bases spanning the gap. The CDR3: CASSVGHQNTEAFF. Written as DNA, the CDR3 is TGTGCCAGCAGCGTGGGACACCAGAACACTGAAGCTTTCTTT.

The V and J genes are TRBV6-1 and TRBJ2-2; D might be TRBD2 (5 bases). V was shortened by 2 bases and J by 3 bases, with 16 bases between the two germline ends. The CDR3 length is 17 residues. Germline loops: CDR1 MNHNS, CDR2 SASEGT. In DNA form, the CDR3 reads TGTGCCAGCAGTGAATATGTAGGGAGATATGACACCGGGGAGCTGTTTTTT. Translation: CASSEYVGRYDTGELFF.

The chain employs TRBV18 and TRBJ2-6; 7 nucleotides agree with TRBD2. CDR3 length: 15 residues. The germline V gene encodes CDR1 KGHSH and CDR2 LQKENI. Trimming at V came to 8 bases and at J to 1 base, leaving 5 bases not matched to a gene. This CDR3 is CASGRGSSGANVLTF. CDR3 in DNA: TGTGCCAGCGGGCGGGGGTCGTCTGGGGCCAACGTCCTGACTTTC.

The V gene is TRBV28, the J gene TRBJ2-7, with 7 bases matching TRBD2. The trim removed 6 bases at V and 7 bases at J, leaving 15 bases unmatched. CDR1 MDHEN and CDR2 SYDVKM come from the germline V gene. This CDR3 comprises 15 residues. The CDR3 sequence is CASRGSSGHQGEQYF. Here the CDR3 DNA reads TGTGCCAGCAGAGGTTCTAGCGGACATCAAGGGGAGCAGTACTTC.

This clone was detected only a few times. The J gene is TRBJ2-3, the V gene TRBV19; 9 bases agree with TRBD1. CDR1 is LNHDA and CDR2 is SQIVND in the germline V gene (reference sequence). The CDR3 has 18 amino acids. V shed 5 bases, J shed 1 base, and the junction held 13 bases outside the gene matches. As DNA, the CDR3 is TGTGCCAGTAGTCCCGGTCTCCTACAGGGGGCAGGCACAGATACGCAGTATTTT. This gives the protein CASSPGLLQGAGTDTQYF.

V gene TRBV10-3 combines with J gene TRBJ1-2; 9 positions agree with TRBD1. Germline CDR1 ENHRY, CDR2 SYGVKD. The CDR3 is made up of 13 amino acids. The junction had 7 bases not matched to a gene; V was cut back by 6 bases and J by 8 bases. The DNA of the CDR3 is TGTGCCATCAGGGAACAGGGGGCAGGGGGCTACACCTTC. Translation: CAIREQGAGGYTF.

CDR3 DNA sequence: TGTGCCAGCAGCACCGGAGGGGTCGGGTCCTACAATGAGCAGTTCTTC. Protein sequence: CASSTGGVGSYNEQFF. The V gene is TRBV5-4, the J gene TRBJ2-1, with D possibly being TRBD2 (6 bases). CDR1 and CDR2 (germline): SGHNT, YYREEE (reference sequence). CDR3 length: 16 amino acids. V lost 4 bases and J lost 1, with 15 bases in between. Filled out from reference TRBV5-4 and TRBJ2-1, the complete variable domain reads ETGVTQSPTHLIKTRGQQVTLRCSSQSGHNTVSWYQQALGQGPQFIFQYYREEENGRGNFPPRFSGLQFPNYSSELNVNALELDDSALYLCASSTGGVGSYNEQFFGPGTRLTVL.

V usage is TRBV6-5 and J usage is TRBJ1-1; perhaps TRBD1 as D (5 bases). CDR3 size: 15 residues. In germline, CDR1 is MNHEY, CDR2 SVGAGI. V lost 0 bases to trimming and J lost 0 bases, with 8 bases between them. The CDR3 DNA sequence: TGTGCCAGCAGTTACTCTGACAGACTGAACACTGAAGCTTTCTTT. Translation: CASSYSDRLNTEAFF.

This clone came up once. This chain uses TRBV28 with TRBJ1-5; D unclear. Germline lookup yields CDR1 MDHEN and CDR2 SYDVKM. This CDR3 is 15 amino acids long. V was trimmed by 2 bases and J by 0 bases, leaving 8 bases between them. CDR3 protein: CASSLVRYSNQPQHF. CDR3 in DNA: TGTGCCAGCAGTTTAGTCAGATATAGCAATCAGCCCCAGCATTTT.

The genes are TRBV7-8 and TRBJ1-1; D may be TRBD1 (5 bases). CDR3 length: 15 residues. Germline-derived CDR1 and CDR2 are SGHVS and FQNEAQ. The germline V and J ends were trimmed by 3 bases and 7 bases, with 18 bases remaining between them. The CDR3 coding sequence is TGTGCCAGCAGCTTGGGCTTAGGGGTCCTCCATGAAGCTTTCTTT. Translation: CASSLGLGVLHEAFF.

The chain uses TRBV5-4 and TRBJ2-1; TRBD1 matches 10 bases. The CDR3 extends over 16 amino acids. V lost 9 bases, J lost 4 bases, and 13 bases stayed unmatched. CDR1 is SGHNT and CDR2 is YYREEE in the germline V gene (reference sequence). CDR3 DNA sequence: TGTGCCACCTCACTTGGGTCGGGACAGGGGTACAATGAGCAGTTCTTC. The encoded protein is CATSLGSGQGYNEQFF.

The V call is TRBV4-1, the J call TRBJ2-5; TRBD1 might be the D (6 bases). The germline V and J ends were trimmed by 3 bases and 2 bases, with 19 bases remaining between them. Germline V CDR1 and CDR2: MGHRA, YSYEKL. This CDR3 spans 17 amino acids. CDR3 in amino acids: CASSQIPPGHQQETQYF. DNA for the CDR3: TGCGCCAGCAGCCAGATTCCTCCGGGACACCAACAAGAGACCCAGTACTTC.

The chain has TRBV5-1 and TRBJ2-6; D is unclear. V lost 4 bases and J 0 bases, leaving 11 bases between the germline ends. CDR3 size: 16 residues. Germline CDR1 reads SGHRS; CDR2 reads YFSETQ. CDR3 in amino acids: CASSVPFYSGANVLTF. The DNA of the CDR3 is TGCGCCAGCAGCGTGCCATTCTACTCTGGGGCCAACGTCCTGACTTTC.

CDR3 residues: CASSELQGVTGELFF. As DNA, the CDR3 is TGTGCCAGCAGTGAACTACAGGGAGTCACCGGGGAGCTGTTTTTT. The V gene is TRBV2, the J gene TRBJ2-2, with D maybe TRBD1 (6 bases). The V end was cut by 2 bases, the J end by 4 bases, with 11 bases between. The CDR3 is 15 residues long. Germline-derived CDR1 and CDR2 are SNHLY and FYNNEI.

The chain links TRBV12-5 to TRBJ2-2; D possibly corresponds to TRBD2 (6 bases). Trimming removed 0 bases at V and 6 bases at J, with 8 bases between. CDR1 LGHNT and CDR2 FRNRAP come from the germline V gene. This CDR3 spans 14 amino acids. The CDR3 reads CASGLVGGAGELFF. CDR3 coding DNA: TGTGCTAGTGGTTTGGTTGGAGGGGCCGGGGAGCTGTTTTTT.